This is a list of T cell receptor beta chains from one sample in a study of a mutant IDH1 vaccine in newly diagnosed glioma. What these receptors recognize is not known. Measured with immunoSEQ multiplex PCR; TCRdb has only the in-frame clones, and not every one. The table includes about 77,000 clones, approximately 89% detected once. Here the sequenced sample was PBMCs, taken from a glioma patient whose treatment included an IDH1 peptide vaccine. The receptors were gathered from a woman in her forties or fifties with glioma. CDR3s include the opening cysteine and the closing phenylalanine or tryptophan. Each record gives: V gene, D gene, clone size, J gene, CDR3 DNA, CDR3 protein. The D gene is left open where the match is weak. Only part of the rows carry a size: once, few, many, or a class if the clone is expanded.

>TRBV27|-|once|TRBJ2-3
TGTGCCAGCAGTTGGGCGAGGGGCACAGATACGCAGTATTTT
CASSWARGTDTQYF
>TRBV2|TRBD1|-|TRBJ1-4
TGTGCCAGCAGGACAGGGTTGGATGAAAAACTGTTTTTT
CASRTGLDEKLFF
>TRBV5-8|TRBD1|-|TRBJ2-7
TGTGCCAGCAGCCTAGGGACAGGGGGTGGCTACGAGCAGTACTTC
CASSLGTGGGYEQYF
>TRBV15|-|few|TRBJ2-5
TGTGCCACCAGCAGAGGCGAGCAAGAGACCCAGTACTTC
CATSRGEQETQYF
>TRBV6-5|TRBD1|-|TRBJ1-1
TGTGCCAGCAGTCCGCGACAGGGTAAGGCTTTCTTT
CASSPRQGKAFF
>TRBV7-9|-|-|TRBJ2-3
TGTGCCGGGGGGAGCACAGATACGCAGTATTTT
CAGGSTDTQYF
>TRBV6-5|-|few|TRBJ1-1
TGTGCCAGCAGCTTATTGGATGGGGTGGCTGAAGCTTTCTTT
CASSLLDGVAEAFF
>TRBV9|-|-|TRBJ1-5
TGTGCCAGCAGCGCCGGGGACGGCACCAATCAGCCCCAGCATTTT
CASSAGDGTNQPQHF
>TRBV11-2|TRBD2|-|TRBJ2-1
TGTGCCAGCAGCTCGTTCACTAGCGGGAGTATAAATGAGCAGTTCTTC
CASSSFTSGSINEQFF
>TRBV27|TRBD1|-|TRBJ2-1
TGTGCCAGCAGTTCCGGGACAGCAACCTACAATGAGCAGTTCTTC
CASSSGTATYNEQFF
>TRBV19|-|-|TRBJ2-7
TGTGCCAGTAGCAGCCCCGGGACCCTTGACTACGAGCAGTACTTC
CASSSPGTLDYEQYF
>TRBV9|-|-|TRBJ2-7
TGTGCCAGCAGCGAAGGGGGTGTAGTTTCGTCCTACGAGCAGTACTTC
CASSEGGVVSSYEQYF
>TRBV5-6|-|-|TRBJ1-5
TGTGCCAGCAGCCTGCGGGGGCGGGGGCCCCAGCATTTT
CASSLRGRGPQHF
>TRBV6-1|-|-|TRBJ1-2
TGTGCCAGCTTCGAGGGGCAGGGACTTAACTATGGCTACACCTTC
CASFEGQGLNYGYTF
>TRBV7-6|-|-|TRBJ2-5
TGTGCCAGCAGCACCCGGTCCTTCGGGGAGACCCAGTACTTC
CASSTRSFGETQYF
>TRBV23-1|-|-|TRBJ1-2
TGCGCCAGCAGTCAAAGCAGGGGAGGTGACTATGGCTACACCTTC
CASSQSRGGDYGYTF
>TRBV10-2|TRBD1|once|TRBJ2-7
TGCGCCAGCAGTGAGGCTACCGGGACAGGGTACCACGAGCAGTACTTC
CASSEATGTGYHEQYF